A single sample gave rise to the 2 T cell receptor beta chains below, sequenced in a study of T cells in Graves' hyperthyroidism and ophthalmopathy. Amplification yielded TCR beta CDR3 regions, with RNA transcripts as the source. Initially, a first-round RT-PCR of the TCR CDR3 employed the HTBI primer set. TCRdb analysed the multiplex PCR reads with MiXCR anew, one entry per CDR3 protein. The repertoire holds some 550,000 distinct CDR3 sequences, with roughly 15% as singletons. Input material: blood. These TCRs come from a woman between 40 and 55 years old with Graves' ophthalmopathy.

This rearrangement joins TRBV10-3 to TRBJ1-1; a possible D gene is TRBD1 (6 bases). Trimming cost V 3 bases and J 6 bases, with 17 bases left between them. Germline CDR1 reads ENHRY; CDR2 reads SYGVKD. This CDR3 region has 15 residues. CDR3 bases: TGTGCCATCAGTGATGTGGGGGGGCGCAGTGCTGAAGCTTTCTTT. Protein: CAISDVGGRSAEAFF.

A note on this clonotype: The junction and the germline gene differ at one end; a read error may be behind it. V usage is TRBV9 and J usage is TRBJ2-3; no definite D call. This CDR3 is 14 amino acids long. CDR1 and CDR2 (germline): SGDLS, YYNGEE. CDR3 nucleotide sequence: TGTGTCAGCAGCGTAGGTAGCATCACAGATACGCAGTATTTT. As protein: CVSSVGSITDTQYF.